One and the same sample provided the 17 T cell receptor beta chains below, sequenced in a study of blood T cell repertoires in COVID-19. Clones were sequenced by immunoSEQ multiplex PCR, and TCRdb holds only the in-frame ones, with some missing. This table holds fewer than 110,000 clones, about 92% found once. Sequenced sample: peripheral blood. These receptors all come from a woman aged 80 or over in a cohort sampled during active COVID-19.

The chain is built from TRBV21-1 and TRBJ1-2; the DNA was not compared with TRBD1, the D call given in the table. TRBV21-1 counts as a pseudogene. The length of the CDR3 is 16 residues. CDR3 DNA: TGTGCCAGCAGCAAAACTTCGCACAGGGGGGGTGATGGCTACACCTTC. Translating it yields CASSKTSHRGGDGYTF.

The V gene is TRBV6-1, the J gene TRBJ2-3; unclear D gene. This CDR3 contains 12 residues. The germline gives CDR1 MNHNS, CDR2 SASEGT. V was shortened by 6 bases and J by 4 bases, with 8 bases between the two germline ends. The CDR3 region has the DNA TGTGCCAGCAGACTACGAGCAGATACGCAGTATTTT. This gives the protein CASRLRADTQYF.

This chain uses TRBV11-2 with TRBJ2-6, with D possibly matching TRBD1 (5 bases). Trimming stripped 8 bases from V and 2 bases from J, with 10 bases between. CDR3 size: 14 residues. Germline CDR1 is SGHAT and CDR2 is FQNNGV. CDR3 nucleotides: TGTGCCAGCTTGGGGCAGGCTGGGGCCAACGTCCTGACTTTC. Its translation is CASLGQAGANVLTF.

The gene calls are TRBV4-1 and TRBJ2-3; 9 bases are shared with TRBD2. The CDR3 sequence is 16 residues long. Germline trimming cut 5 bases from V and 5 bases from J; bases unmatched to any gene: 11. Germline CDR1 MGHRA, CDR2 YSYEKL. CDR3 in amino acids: CASSKRLAEVLDTQYF. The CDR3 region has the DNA TGCGCCAGCAGCAAGAGACTAGCGGAAGTCCTAGATACGCAGTATTTT.

CDR3 residues: CASSQTLAGGRDEQFF. The CDR3 region has the DNA TGTGCCAGCAGCCAAACACTAGCGGGAGGGAGGGATGAGCAGTTCTTC. The chain uses TRBV3-1 (or the pseudogene TRBV3-2) and TRBJ2-1; the match to TRBD2 covers 13 bases. The CDR3 has 16 residues. V trimming: 2 bases; J trimming: 8 bases; junction bases outside the gene matches: 6. Germline-derived CDR1 and CDR2 are LGHDT and YNNKEL (reference sequence).

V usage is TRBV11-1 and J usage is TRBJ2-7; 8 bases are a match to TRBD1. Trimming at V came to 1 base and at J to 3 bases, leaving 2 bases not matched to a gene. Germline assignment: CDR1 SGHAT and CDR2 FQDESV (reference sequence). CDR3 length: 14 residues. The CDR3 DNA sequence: TGTGCCAGCAGCTTAGTAGGACAGGGCTACGAGCAGTACTTC. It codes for CASSLVGQGYEQYF.

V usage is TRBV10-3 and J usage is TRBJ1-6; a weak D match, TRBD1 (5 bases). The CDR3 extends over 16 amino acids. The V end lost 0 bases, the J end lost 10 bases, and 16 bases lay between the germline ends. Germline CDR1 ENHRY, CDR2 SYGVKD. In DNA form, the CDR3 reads TGTGCCATCAGTGAGTCCGGAAGGCAGGGTGGATCACCCCTCCACTTT. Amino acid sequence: CAISESGRQGGSPLHF.

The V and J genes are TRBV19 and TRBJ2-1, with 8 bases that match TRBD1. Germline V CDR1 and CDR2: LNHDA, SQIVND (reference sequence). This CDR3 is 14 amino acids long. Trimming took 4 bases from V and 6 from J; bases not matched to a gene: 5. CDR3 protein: CASSTGQGTNEQFF. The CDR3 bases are TGTGCCAGTAGTACCGGACAGGGCACCAATGAGCAGTTCTTC.

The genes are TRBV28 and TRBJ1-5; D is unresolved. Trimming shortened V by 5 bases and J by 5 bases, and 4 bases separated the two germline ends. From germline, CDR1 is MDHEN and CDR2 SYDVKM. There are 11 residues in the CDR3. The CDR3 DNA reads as TGTGCCAGCAGTCAATATCAGCCCCAGCATTTT. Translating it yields CASSQYQPQHF.

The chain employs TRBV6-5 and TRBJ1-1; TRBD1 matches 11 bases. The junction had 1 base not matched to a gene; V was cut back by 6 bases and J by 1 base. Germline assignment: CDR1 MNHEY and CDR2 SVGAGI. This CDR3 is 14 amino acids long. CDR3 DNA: TGTGCCAGCAGGGGGACAGGGGGGAACACTGAAGCTTTCTTT. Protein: CASRGTGGNTEAFF.

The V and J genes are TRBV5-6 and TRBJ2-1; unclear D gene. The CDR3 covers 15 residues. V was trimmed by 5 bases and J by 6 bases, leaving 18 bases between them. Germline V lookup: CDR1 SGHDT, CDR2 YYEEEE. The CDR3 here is CASSEPVSFLNEQFF. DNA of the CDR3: TGTGCCAGCAGTGAGCCCGTGTCTTTTCTCAATGAGCAGTTCTTC.

The CDR3 here is CASSGGGGTEAFF. CDR3 sequence (DNA): TGTGCCAGCAGCGGGGGGGGAGGCACTGAAGCTTTCTTT. This rearrangement joins TRBV6-4 to TRBJ1-1; weak D call: TRBD1 (5 bases). The V end lost 6 bases, the J end lost 4 bases, and 12 bases lay between the germline ends. CDR3 length: 13 amino acids. Germline loops: CDR1 MRHNA, CDR2 SNTAGT.

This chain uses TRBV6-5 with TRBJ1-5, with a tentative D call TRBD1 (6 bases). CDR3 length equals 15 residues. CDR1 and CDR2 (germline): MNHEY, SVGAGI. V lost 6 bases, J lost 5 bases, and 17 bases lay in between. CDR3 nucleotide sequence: TGTGCCAGCAGGACTCAGGGGACGGGGTATCAGCCCCAGCATTTT. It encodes CASRTQGTGYQPQHF.

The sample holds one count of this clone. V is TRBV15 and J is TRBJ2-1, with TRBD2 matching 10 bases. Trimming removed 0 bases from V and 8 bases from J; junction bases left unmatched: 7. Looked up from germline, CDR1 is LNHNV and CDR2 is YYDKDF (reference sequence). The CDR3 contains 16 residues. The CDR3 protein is CATSRDNSGGADEQFF. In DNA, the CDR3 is TGTGCCACCAGCAGAGATAACAGCGGGGGGGCGGATGAGCAGTTCTTC.

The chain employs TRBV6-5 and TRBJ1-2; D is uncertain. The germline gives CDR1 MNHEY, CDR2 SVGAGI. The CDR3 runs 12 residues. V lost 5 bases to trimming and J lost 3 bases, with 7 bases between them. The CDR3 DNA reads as TGTGCCAGCAGTATAGATTACTATGGCTACACCTTC. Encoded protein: CASSIDYYGYTF.

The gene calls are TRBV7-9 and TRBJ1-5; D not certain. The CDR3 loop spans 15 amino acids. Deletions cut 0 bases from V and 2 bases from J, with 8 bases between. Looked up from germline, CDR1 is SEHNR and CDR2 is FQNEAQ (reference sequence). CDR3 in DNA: TGTGCCAGCAGCTTAGCTAGTCGGGGCAATCAGCCCCAGCATTTT. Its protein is CASSLASRGNQPQHF.

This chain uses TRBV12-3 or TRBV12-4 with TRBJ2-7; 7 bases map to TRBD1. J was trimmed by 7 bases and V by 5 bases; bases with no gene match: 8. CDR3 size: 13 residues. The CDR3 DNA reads TGTGCCAGCAGTGTGACAGGGTCCTGGGAGCAGTACTTC. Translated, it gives CASSVTGSWEQYF.